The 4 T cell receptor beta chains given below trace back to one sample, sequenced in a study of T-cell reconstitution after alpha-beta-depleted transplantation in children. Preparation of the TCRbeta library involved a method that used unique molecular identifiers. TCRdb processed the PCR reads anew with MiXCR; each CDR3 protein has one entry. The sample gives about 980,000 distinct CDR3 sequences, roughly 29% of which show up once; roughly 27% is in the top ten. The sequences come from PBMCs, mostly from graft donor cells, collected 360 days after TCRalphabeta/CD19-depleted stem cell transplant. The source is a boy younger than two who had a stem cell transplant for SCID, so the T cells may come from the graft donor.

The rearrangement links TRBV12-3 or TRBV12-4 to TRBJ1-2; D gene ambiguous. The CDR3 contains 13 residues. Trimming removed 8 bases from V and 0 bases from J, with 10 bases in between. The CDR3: CASLYLPNYGYTF. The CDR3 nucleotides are TGTGCCAGCTTGTACCTCCCTAACTATGGCTACACCTTC.

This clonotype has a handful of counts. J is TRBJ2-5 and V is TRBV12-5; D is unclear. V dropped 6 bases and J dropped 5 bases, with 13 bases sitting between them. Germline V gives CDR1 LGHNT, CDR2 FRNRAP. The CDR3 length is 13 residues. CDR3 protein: CASGVPGGETQYF. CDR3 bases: TGTGCTAGTGGAGTCCCTGGTGGGGAGACCCAGTACTTC.

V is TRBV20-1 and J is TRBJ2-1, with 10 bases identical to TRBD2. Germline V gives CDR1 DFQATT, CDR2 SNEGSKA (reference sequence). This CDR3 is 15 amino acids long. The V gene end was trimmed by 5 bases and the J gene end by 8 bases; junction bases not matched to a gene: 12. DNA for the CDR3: TGCAGTGCTCAAGATATAGCGGGGGGCAACGATGAGCAGTTCTTC. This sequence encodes CSAQDIAGGNDEQFF.

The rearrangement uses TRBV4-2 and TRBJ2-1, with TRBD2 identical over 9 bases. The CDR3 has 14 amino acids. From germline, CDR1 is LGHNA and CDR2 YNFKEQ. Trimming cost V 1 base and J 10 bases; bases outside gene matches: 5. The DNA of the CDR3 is TGTGCCAGCAGCCAAGTGGTCCTAGCGGGGGAGCAGTTCTTC. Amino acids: CASSQVVLAGEQFF.